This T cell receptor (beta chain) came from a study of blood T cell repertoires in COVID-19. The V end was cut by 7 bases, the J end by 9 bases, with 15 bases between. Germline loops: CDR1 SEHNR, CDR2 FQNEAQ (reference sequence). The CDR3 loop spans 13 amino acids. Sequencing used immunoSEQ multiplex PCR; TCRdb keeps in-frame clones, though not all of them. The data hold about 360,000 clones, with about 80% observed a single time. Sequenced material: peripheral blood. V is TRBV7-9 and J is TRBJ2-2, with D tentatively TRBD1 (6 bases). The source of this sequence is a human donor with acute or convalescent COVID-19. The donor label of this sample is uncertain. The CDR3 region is CASTVQGHRELFF. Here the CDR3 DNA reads TGTGCCAGCACCGTACAGGGTCACCGGGAGCTGTTTTTT.